This T cell receptor beta chain was profiled in a study of T cell responses to AZD1222 COVID-19 vaccine. Whole-study context: Second-dose groups at about 4 or about 12 weeks were pooled. Study results and limitations: An increase in Spike-specific TCR breadth and depth was observed after two AZD1222 doses. Most donors were white British and more were female, and clonal diversity was possibly underestimated.

As to this clone: As yet, its antigen is unknown.

Trimming removed 10 bases from V and 2 bases from J, with 12 bases in between. This CDR3 has 12 amino acids. Germline CDR1 is SNHLY and CDR2 is FYNNEI. Repertoires were generated with immunoSEQ multiplex PCR, while TCRdb's copy carries only in-frame clones and drops some. Of about 100,000 clones listed, 80% to 90% are singletons. The source material was peripheral blood, sampled on day 0 of AZD1222 vaccination. This chain links TRBV2 with TRBJ2-7; D remains unclear. The clonotype originates from an adult in good health. The CDR3 coding sequence is TGTGCCATGATCGCAGGAGCCTACGAGCAGTACTTC. Amino acids: CAMIAGAYEQYF.